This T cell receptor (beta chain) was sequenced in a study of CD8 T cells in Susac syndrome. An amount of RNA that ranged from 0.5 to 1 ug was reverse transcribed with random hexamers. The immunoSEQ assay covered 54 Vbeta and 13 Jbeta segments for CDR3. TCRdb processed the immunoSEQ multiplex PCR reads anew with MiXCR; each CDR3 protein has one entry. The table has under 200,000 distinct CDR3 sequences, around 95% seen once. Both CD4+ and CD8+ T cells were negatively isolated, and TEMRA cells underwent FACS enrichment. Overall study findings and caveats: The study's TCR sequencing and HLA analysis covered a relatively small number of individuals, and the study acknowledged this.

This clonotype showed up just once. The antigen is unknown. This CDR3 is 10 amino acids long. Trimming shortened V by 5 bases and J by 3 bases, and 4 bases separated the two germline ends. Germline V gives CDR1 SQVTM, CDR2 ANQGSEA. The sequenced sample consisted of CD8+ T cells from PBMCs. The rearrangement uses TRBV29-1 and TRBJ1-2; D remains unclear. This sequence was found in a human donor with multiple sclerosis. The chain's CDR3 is CSVWDYGYTF. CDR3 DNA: TGCAGCGTTTGGGACTATGGCTACACCTTC.